The text below deals with one TCR beta chain. Antigen: not known. These data originate in a study of T cell repertoires in cytomegalovirus infection. Study observations and caveats: Ex vivo responses were dominated by HLA-C-restricted CMV-specific TCR beta clonotypes.

A single record per CDR3 protein comes from TCRdb applying MiXCR to the reads. The table includes about 920,000 distinct CDR3 sequences, under 40% detected once. CDR3 length equals 11 residues. V was cut by 10 bases and J by 5 bases, with 10 bases left in between. The receptor comes from a human donor in good health (CMV status not recorded). Some clones in this sample may be carry-over from other donors' samples. Sequencing was performed on cultured CD8+ T cells from PBMCs, taken from culture after CMV antigen stimulation. The chain couples TRBV12-3 or TRBV12-4 to TRBJ2-3; no clear D gene. CDR3 residues: CANTFGDTQYF. The CDR3 DNA reads TGTGCCAACACCTTTGGAGATACGCAGTATTTT.